Below, 15 T cell receptor beta chains from the same sample are listed, as sequenced in a study of beta chain features in type 1 diabetes. Expressed TCRB transcripts were sequenced, since all the RNA that had been isolated was reverse transcribed. Sequencing used immunoSEQ multiplex PCR; TCRdb keeps in-frame clones, though not all of them. The sample contains roughly 500,000 clones, approximately 31% of which appear only once. What was sequenced was naive CD4+ T cells from blood. The receptors here all came from a man between 18 and 29 years old in good health.

The J gene is TRBJ2-5, the V gene TRBV29-1; possible D gene TRBD1, 5 bases. Trimming shortened V by 4 bases and J by 4 bases, and 10 bases separated the two germline ends. Germline CDR1 SQVTM, CDR2 ANQGSEA. The CDR3 covers 12 residues. CDR3 bases: TGCAGCGTTGGGGGCTACGTAGAGACCCAGTACTTC. Its translation is CSVGGYVETQYF.

This CDR3 reads CASVQRSTDTQYF. CDR3 nucleotide sequence: TGTGCCAGTGTGCAGCGGAGCACAGATACGCAGTATTTT. The J gene is TRBJ2-3, the V gene TRBV19; D might be TRBD2 (5 bases). Between the trimmed V and J ends, which lost 8 bases and 0 bases, there was a span of 9 bases. Germline values: CDR1 LNHDA, CDR2 SQIVND (reference sequence). The CDR3 extends over 13 amino acids. The complete variable domain, with remaining parts taken from reference TRBV19 and TRBJ2-3, reads DGGITQSPKYLFRKEGQNVTLSCEQNLNHDAMYWYRQDPGQGLRLIYYSQIVNDFQKGDIAEGYSVSREKKESFPLTVTSAQKNPTAFYLCASVQRSTDTQYFGPGTRLTVL.

V usage is TRBV18 and J usage is TRBJ2-5; D is undetermined. CDR3 length equals 13 residues. V was clipped by 3 bases and J by 0 bases, with 5 bases between them. Germline V gene lookup returns CDR1 KGHSH and CDR2 LQKENI. The CDR3 DNA reads as TGTGCCAGCTCACCTGGTTACCAAGAGACCCAGTACTTC. Its protein product is CASSPGYQETQYF.

The genes are TRBV28 and TRBJ2-7; TRBD1 or TRBD2 may be the D gene (5 bases each). The germline V and J ends were trimmed by 4 bases and 2 bases, with 9 bases remaining between them. Per the germline V gene, CDR1 is MDHEN and CDR2 is SYDVKM. This CDR3 contains 13 residues. The DNA for the CDR3 is TGTGCCAGCAGTTCCGGGACGACCTACGAGCAGTACTTC. This sequence encodes CASSSGTTYEQYF. The full variable domain, in which reference TRBV28 and TRBJ2-7 provide the parts outside the CDR3, is DVKVTQSSRYLVKRTGEKVFLECVQDMDHENMFWYRQDPGLGLRLIYFSYDVKMKEKGDIPEGYSVSREKKERFSLILESASTNQTSMYLCASSSGTTYEQYFGPGTRLTVT.

The CDR3 region is CASRGQGWETQYF. The DNA of the CDR3 is TGTGCCAGCAGGGGACAGGGATGGGAGACCCAGTACTTC. The chain links TRBV27 to TRBJ2-5, with TRBD1 matching 9 bases. The CDR3 runs to 13 residues. Unmatched junction bases numbered 4, after V lost 6 bases and J lost 5 bases. Germline V gene data show CDR1 as MNHEY and CDR2 as SMNVEV (reference sequence).

This clone was found a few times. The chain is built from TRBV28 and TRBJ2-7; 9 bases align to TRBD1. The CDR3 sequence is 13 residues long. The germline V gene has CDR1 MDHEN and CDR2 SYDVKM. The V gene end was trimmed by 9 bases and the J gene end by 3 bases; junction bases not matched to a gene: 6. CDR3 sequence: CASSGTGFYEQYF. The DNA for the CDR3 is TGTGCCAGTTCGGGGACAGGGTTCTACGAGCAGTACTTC.

This clone came up a few times. This CDR3 reads CASSSLRGTKNIQYF. The CDR3 nucleotides read TGTGCCAGCAGCAGCCTCAGGGGGACCAAAAACATTCAGTACTTC. This chain joins TRBV7-8 and TRBJ2-4; TRBD1 matches 7 bases. Trimming at V came to 5 bases and at J to 2 bases, leaving 6 bases not matched to a gene. The CDR3 runs 15 residues. Germline V gene lookup returns CDR1 SGHVS and CDR2 FQNEAQ.

V usage is TRBV4-3 and J usage is TRBJ2-2; TRBD1 might be the D (5 bases). Germline V gene lookup returns CDR1 LGHNA and CDR2 YSLEER. The CDR3 is 15 amino acids. The V end lost 1 base, the J end lost 7 bases, and 13 bases lay between the germline ends. The CDR3 protein is CASSQGQSQGGELFF. As DNA, the CDR3 is TGCGCCAGCAGCCAAGGACAGAGTCAGGGCGGGGAGCTGTTTTTT.

The V gene is TRBV28, the J gene TRBJ1-3; no definite D call. Germline V CDR1 and CDR2: MDHEN, SYDVKM. V gave up 2 bases and J gave up 3 bases, with 5 bases separating them. The CDR3 has 13 residues. CDR3 sequence reads: CASSLDVGNTIYF. CDR3 nucleotide sequence: TGTGCCAGCAGTTTAGACGTTGGAAACACCATATATTTT. The whole variable domain, filled in from reference TRBV28 and TRBJ1-3, reads DVKVTQSSRYLVKRTGEKVFLECVQDMDHENMFWYRQDPGLGLRLIYFSYDVKMKEKGDIPEGYSVSREKKERFSLILESASTNQTSMYLCASSLDVGNTIYFGEGSWLTVV.

The chain recombines TRBV7-2 with TRBJ2-7; no clear D. The germline V and J ends were trimmed by 5 bases and 0 bases, with 11 bases remaining between them. This CDR3 contains 14 residues. In germline, CDR1 is SGHTA, CDR2 FQGNSA. The CDR3: CASSPDHSSYEQYF. For the CDR3, the DNA is TGTGCCAGCAGCCCAGACCACAGCTCCTACGAGCAGTACTTC. Full variable domain (rest looked up from reference TRBV7-2 and TRBJ2-7): GAGVSQSPSNKVTEKGKDVELRCDPISGHTALYWYRQSLGQGLEFLIYFQGNSAPDKSGLPSDRFSAERTGGSVSTLTIQRTQQEDSAVYLCASSPDHSSYEQYFGPGTRLTVT.

This chain uses TRBV6-6 with TRBJ2-1; 11 bases map to TRBD2. Germline assignment: CDR1 MNHNY and CDR2 SVGAGI (reference sequence). V trimming: 8 bases; J trimming: 4 bases; junction bases outside the gene matches: 1. This CDR3 is 13 amino acids long. The CDR3 sequence: CASWTSGYNEQFF. For the CDR3, the DNA is TGTGCCAGCTGGACTAGCGGGTACAATGAGCAGTTCTTC.

The chain carries TRBV7-9 and TRBJ1-2; a weak D match, TRBD1 (5 bases). The CDR3 is 12 residues long. Trimming cost V 5 bases and J 7 bases, with 11 bases left between them. Germline V gene sequence: CDR1 SEHNR, CDR2 FQNEAQ (reference sequence). The CDR3 nucleotides are TGTGCCAGCAGCCTTGCAGGGTCTGGCTACACCTTC. This codes for CASSLAGSGYTF. The complete variable domain, with remaining parts taken from reference TRBV7-9 and TRBJ1-2, reads DTGVSQNPRHKITKRGQNVTFRCDPISEHNRLYWYRQTLGQGPEFLTYFQNEAQLEKSRLLSDRFSAERPKGSFSTLEIQRTEQGDSAMYLCASSLAGSGYTFGSGTRLTVV.

This clone was observed a handful of times. Other DNA sequences in this sample translate to the same CDR3. This chain joins TRBV30 and TRBJ2-7; the D is unclear. Germline CDR1 GTSNPN, CDR2 SVGIG (reference sequence). The CDR3 loop spans 13 amino acids. V was trimmed by 0 bases and J by 4 bases, leaving 10 bases between them. For the CDR3, the DNA is TGTGCCTGGAGTGTGGTGGGTTTGTACGAGCAGTACTTC. This encodes CAWSVVGLYEQYF.

The V call is TRBV30, the J call TRBJ1-2, with D possibly TRBD1 on 6 matching bases. Germline V gene data show CDR1 as GTSNPN and CDR2 as SVGIG (reference sequence). This CDR3 has 14 residues. Trimming took 3 bases from V and 4 from J, leaving 15 bases between them. The CDR3 DNA reads as TGTGCCTGGAGAAGAAAGGGGGATAGCTATGGCTACACCTTC. Protein product: CAWRRKGDSYGYTF.

The chain carries TRBV7-6 and TRBJ2-7; 9 bases fit TRBD2. The CDR3 is made up of 15 amino acids. Trimming cost V 4 bases and J 3 bases; bases outside gene matches: 7. Germline-derived CDR1 and CDR2 are SGHVS and FNYEAQ. CDR3 protein: CASSSLLAGYYEQYF. Here the CDR3 DNA reads TGTGCCAGCAGCTCGCTGCTAGCGGGATACTACGAGCAGTACTTC.